A single sample gave rise to the 8 T cell receptor beta chains below, sequenced in a study of shared clonotypes between healthy human individuals (dated by TCRdb to the early 2020s). Preparation of the library involved the immunoSEQ multiplex PCR assay. The table comes from immuneACCESS by way of TCRdb, which keeps in-frame sequences with V and J called. Part of the clones is missing from these tables; in studies checked, under half for an unresolved V gene and the rest for unknown reasons. The sample table contains roughly 1,500,000 clones; only one count was recorded for around 98.5% of them. The top ten clones comprise approximately 0.4% of the sample. Sequencing was carried out using naive CD4+ T cells sorted from blood. What the cell subset or site label conveys for this sample: CD45RA+ positively selected. The source is a man aged 30 to 45 in good health.

This sequence joins TRBV11-3 and TRBJ2-7; D uncertain. This CDR3 has 14 residues. In germline, CDR1 is SGHNT, CDR2 YENEEA. Between the trimmed V and J ends, which lost 6 bases and 5 bases, there was a span of 17 bases. In DNA, the CDR3 is TGTGCCAGCAGGTCTCACATCCAGGTTCACGAGCAGTACTTC. Its protein product is CASRSHIQVHEQYF. The whole variable domain, filled in from reference TRBV11-3 and TRBJ2-7, reads EAGVVQSPRYKIIEKKQPVAFWCNPISGHNTLYWYLQNLGQGPELLIRYENEEAVDDSQLPKDRFSAERLKGVDSTLKIQPAELGDSAVYLCASRSHIQVHEQYFGPGTRLTVT.

V usage is TRBV6-1 and J usage is TRBJ2-1; the match to TRBD1 covers 12 bases. Germline CDR1 reads MNHNS; CDR2 reads SASEGT. Unmatched junction bases numbered 10, after V lost 8 bases and J lost 8 bases. The CDR3 spans 15 residues. The CDR3 DNA is TGTGCCAGCCTCTCCCGGGACAGGGGGCTTCATGAGCAGTTCTTC. Its protein is CASLSRDRGLHEQFF.

J is TRBJ2-1 and V is TRBV7-9; TRBD2 might be the D (5 bases). The CDR3 extends over 15 amino acids. Trimming cost V 11 bases and J 1 base, with 18 bases left between them. Germline V lookup: CDR1 SEHNR, CDR2 FQNEAQ (reference sequence). CDR3: CAGLDRGLSYNEQFF. The CDR3 DNA is TGTGCCGGCTTGGACCGAGGACTTTCCTACAATGAGCAGTTCTTC.

J is TRBJ2-7 and V is TRBV2; 11 nucleotides match TRBD1. CDR1 SNHLY and CDR2 FYNNEI come from the germline V gene. J lost 3 bases, V lost 6 bases, and 10 bases had no gene match. The length of the CDR3 is 16 residues. The CDR3: CASRRGRTGGVYEQYF. The CDR3 region has the DNA TGTGCCAGCAGAAGAGGGCGGACAGGGGGCGTCTACGAGCAGTACTTC.

J is TRBJ2-7 and V is TRBV18; D is perhaps TRBD1 (7 bases). The CDR3 totals 15 residues. V was pared by 4 bases and J by 1 base, with 14 bases between. The germline gives CDR1 KGHSH, CDR2 LQKENI. DNA of the CDR3: TGTGCCAGCTCACGCGGGACAGTAGGGTCCTACGAGCAGTACTTC. Its protein product is CASSRGTVGSYEQYF.

This chain links TRBV18 with TRBJ2-3; no firm D call. The CDR3 runs 13 residues. CDR1 and CDR2 from the germline V gene are KGHSH and LQKENI. Trimming removed 3 bases from V and 2 bases from J, with 6 bases in between. The CDR3 DNA sequence: TGTGCCAGCTCACCGACCACCACAGATACGCAGTATTTT. This sequence encodes CASSPTTTDTQYF.

The chain carries TRBV28 and TRBJ2-7; 8 bases line up with TRBD1. The CDR3 totals 16 residues. Germline-derived CDR1 and CDR2 are MDHEN and SYDVKM. Trimming at V came to 5 bases and at J to 1 base, leaving 10 bases not matched to a gene. CDR3 sequence: CASSPLGQGLSYEQYF. CDR3 DNA sequence: TGTGCCAGCAGTCCCCTCGGACAGGGCCTTTCCTACGAGCAGTACTTC.

This clone came up once. The gene calls are TRBV5-1 and TRBJ2-3; D uncertain. Germline CDR1 SGHRS, CDR2 YFSETQ. This CDR3 contains 14 residues. The V gene lost 4 bases and the J gene lost 1 base, with 10 bases spanning the gap. This CDR3 is CASSPYRGTDTQYF. In nucleotides, the CDR3 is TGCGCCAGCAGCCCTTATAGAGGCACAGATACGCAGTATTTT. Full variable domain (missing parts from reference TRBV5-1 and TRBJ2-3): KAGVTQTPRYLIKTRGQQVTLSCSPISGHRSVSWYQQTPGQGLQFLFEYFSETQRNKGNFPGRFSGRQFSNSRSEMNVSTLELGDSALYLCASSPYRGTDTQYFGPGTRLTVL.